The clone carrying this T cell receptor (beta chain) was counted only a few times. Its antigen is unidentified. This CDR3 region has 16 residues. Germline V gene sequence: CDR1 KGHDR, CDR2 SFDVKD. Deletions cut 0 bases from V and 0 bases from J, with 7 bases between. This sample was taken from a study of T-cell memory formation after mild COVID-19. Study background: Largely, the TCR clusters proved donor specific.

TCRdb used MiXCR to reprocess the 5' RACE reads, holding one entry per CDR3 protein. The profile shows around 420,000 distinct CDR3 sequences, about 24% of them singletons. Broader study findings: Prior to infection, memory already included some responding clones, suggesting cross-reactive memory joined. Mainly CM and EM harbored the contracting CD4+ clones; mainly EMRA harbored the CD8+ ones.

This TCR was sampled from an adult woman who had mild COVID-19 (a few samples of this study predate the infection). Cell type and time point are not known. Sequenced: PBMCs or a T cell subset sorted from them (not recorded which). This chain connects TRBV24-1 to TRBJ2-2, with D uncertain. CDR3 amino acids: CATSDLDTTNTGELFF. Here the CDR3 DNA reads TGTGCCACCAGTGATTTGGACACCACGAACACCGGGGAGCTGTTTTTT.